The T cell receptor (beta chain) described here comes from a study of cytomegalovirus exposure and HLA in healthy donors. General observations from the study: In a later analysis, specific HLA alleles were associated with 15,000 to 20,000 TCR beta sequences at a 0.05 false discovery rate. The study recorded about 150 TCR beta chains that were cytomegalovirus-associated.

This CDR3 is built from 20 residues. Germline-derived CDR1 and CDR2 are SGHRS and YFSETQ. Trimming at V came to 0 bases and at J to 0 bases, leaving 14 bases not matched to a gene. PCR was performed using 60 Vbeta and 13 Jbeta primers. Clones were sequenced by immunoSEQ multiplex PCR, and TCRdb holds only the in-frame ones, with some missing. Of over 150,000 clones in the sample, about four fifths are singletons; the top ten hold roughly 2.8%. This clone was recorded only once. No antigen is known for it. Other DNA sequences within the sample encode an identical CDR3. The receptor was isolated from a man aged 18 to 35 in good health and CMV-seronegative. The V gene is TRBV5-1, the J gene TRBJ2-4; TRBD2 matches at 8 bases. The source material was PBMCs. The CDR3 spells CASSLGTGGKRGLAKNIQYF. CDR3 DNA: TGCGCCAGCAGCTTGGGGACGGGGGGGAAGCGAGGTCTAGCCAAAAACATTCAGTACTTC.